This T cell receptor beta chain stems from a study of identical twins. Via MiXCR, TCRdb re-called the 5' RACE reads, giving one row per CDR3 protein. The data show 350,000 to 450,000 distinct CDR3 sequences, approximately 17% seen once. The length of the CDR3 is 15 residues. Germline values: CDR1 MDHEN, CDR2 SYDVKM. The J segment lost 3 bases and the V segment lost 4 bases, leaving 5 bases of the junction unmatched. This sequence was found in a man between 45 and 60 years old in good health. V is TRBV28 and J is TRBJ2-7, with TRBD2 matching 11 bases. Sequencing input: naive T cells sorted from blood. CDR3 bases: TGTGCCAGCAGTTCACTAGCGGGAGTGAACTACGAGCAGTACTTC. Its protein is CASSSLAGVNYEQYF.